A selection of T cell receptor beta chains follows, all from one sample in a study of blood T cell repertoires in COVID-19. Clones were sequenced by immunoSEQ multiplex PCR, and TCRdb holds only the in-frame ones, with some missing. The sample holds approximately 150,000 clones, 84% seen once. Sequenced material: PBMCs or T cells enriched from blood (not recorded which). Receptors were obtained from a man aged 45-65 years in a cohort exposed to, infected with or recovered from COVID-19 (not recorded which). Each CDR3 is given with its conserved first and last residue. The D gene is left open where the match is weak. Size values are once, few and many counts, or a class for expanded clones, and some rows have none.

TGTGCCAGCAGCCCGCCTTTGGCTAGCGGGTTCACAGATACGCAGTATTTT	CASSPPLASGFTDTQYF	TRBD2	TRBV7-9	TRBJ2-3	NA
TGCGCCAGCAGCCCGGGTCCCGACTCCTCCTCCTCTGGGGCCAACGTCCTGACTTTC	CASSPGPDSSSSGANVLTF	NA	TRBV5-1	TRBJ2-6	NA
TGCGCCAGCAGCTCATCCGGGACAGGGTTTGAGACCCAGTACTTC	CASSSSGTGFETQYF	TRBD1	TRBV5-1	TRBJ2-5	NA
TGCAGCGTTGAGGGACAGTCCTCCGGCACTGAAGCTTTCTTT	CSVEGQSSGTEAFF	TRBD1	TRBV29-1	TRBJ1-1	NA
TGTGCCTGGCCCCGAGGGGGGGCGGCGAACACTGAAGCTTTCTTT	CAWPRGGAANTEAFF	NA	TRBV30	TRBJ1-1	NA
TGTGCCAGCAGCCCCCGGGCGGGGGGGAGCGAAAAACTGTTTTTT	CASSPRAGGSEKLFF	NA	TRBV14	TRBJ1-4	NA
TGTGCCAGCAGACCGGACAGGGGCGGGGACACCGGGGAGCTGTTTTTT	CASRPDRGGDTGELFF	TRBD1	TRBV7-9	TRBJ2-2	once
TGTGCCAGCAGCCAAGGGGGTAGCGGAGAGCAGTTCTTC	CASSQGGSGEQFF	NA	TRBV3-1/TRBV3-2	TRBJ2-1	NA
TGTGCCAGCAGCCAAGATAATCTCAACTATGGCTACACCTTC	CASSQDNLNYGYTF	NA	TRBV3-1/TRBV3-2	TRBJ1-2	NA
TGCAGCGTTGAGGGACAGGCTACCTCCTACGAGCAGTACTTC	CSVEGQATSYEQYF	TRBD1	TRBV29-1	TRBJ2-7	NA
TGTGCCAGCAGCTTAGCAGGACAGGGGAGCAATCAGCCCCAGCATTTT	CASSLAGQGSNQPQHF	TRBD1	TRBV7-9	TRBJ1-5	NA